The rows below give T cell receptor beta chains drawn from one sample of a study of CD8 T cells in Susac syndrome. TCRdb used MiXCR to reprocess the immunoSEQ multiplex PCR reads, holding one entry per CDR3 protein. The profile shows 100,000 to 150,000 distinct CDR3 sequences, about 93% of them singletons. Material for sequencing was CD8+ T cells from PBMCs. The receptors stem from a human donor with Susac syndrome. Each CDR3 is given with its conserved first and last residue. The D gene is left open where the match is weak. Only part of the rows carry a size: once, few, many, or a class if the clone is expanded.

d_gene	v_gene	j_gene	abundance	CDR3nt	CDR3aa
.	TRBV4-2	TRBJ1-4	.	TGTGCCAGCAGCCAAGTTGAAACAACTAATGAAAAACTGTTTTTT	CASSQVETTNEKLFF
.	TRBV6-2/TRBV6-3	TRBJ2-2	.	TGTGCCAGCATGTTCCCCGGGGAGCTGTTTTTT	CASMFPGELFF
TRBD1	TRBV2	TRBJ1-2	.	TGTGCCAACGTCAGGGGGCTCTATGGCTACACCTTC	CANVRGLYGYTF
TRBD1	TRBV10-3	TRBJ2-3	.	TGTGCCATCAGTGAGGGACAGGGGTTGGATACGCAGTATTTT	CAISEGQGLDTQYF
TRBD1	TRBV5-1	TRBJ1-6	.	TGCGCCAGCAGCTGGGGACAGGGGAATTCACCCCTCCACTTT	CASSWGQGNSPLHF
.	TRBV5-4	TRBJ1-5	.	TGTGCCAGCAGCTTCGACAGGCAGCCCCAGCATTTT	CASSFDRQPQHF
TRBD2	TRBV6-2/TRBV6-3	TRBJ2-2	.	TGTGCCAGCAGGCACCCGGGAGGGGACACCGGGGAGCTGTTTTTT	CASRHPGGDTGELFF
.	TRBV12-3/TRBV12-4	TRBJ1-2	.	TGTGCCAGCAGTCGCGACAGGAAGGGTGGCTACACCTTC	CASSRDRKGGYTF
.	TRBV27	TRBJ1-1	.	TGTGCCAGCAGTTTTGGGAACCGAGAAGCTTTCTTT	CASSFGNREAFF
TRBD2	TRBV11-2	TRBJ2-5	.	TGTGCCAGCAGCTGGGGCGGGAGGGCAGAGACCCAGTACTTC	CASSWGGRAETQYF
TRBD2	TRBV3-1	TRBJ2-1	.	TGTGCCAGCAGCCGACTAGCGGGGGGGCCGAATGAGCAGTTCTTC	CASSRLAGGPNEQFF
.	TRBV2	TRBJ1-2	.	TGTGCCAGGAAAGAGAGGGATCCTGGCTACACCTTC	CARKERDPGYTF
.	TRBV27	TRBJ1-1	.	TGTGCCAGCAGTTCCGGGCCCAGCAATGTAGCTTTCTTT	CASSSGPSNVAFF
.	TRBV11-2	TRBJ2-1	.	TGTGCCAGCAGCTTAACGCTCCGGGGCCTGAGGTACAATGAGCAGTTCTTC	CASSLTLRGLRYNEQFF
.	TRBV2	TRBJ1-1	.	TGTGCCAGCAGAACATTGAACACTGAAGCTTTCTTT	CASRTLNTEAFF
.	TRBV13	TRBJ2-7	once	TGTGCCAGCAGCTCCGGCCCCGCCGAGCAGTACTTC	CASSSGPAEQYF
.	TRBV12-3/TRBV12-4	TRBJ2-5	.	TGTGCCAGCAGCTCACACCCGACAGGCATCGCTCAAGAGACCCAGTACTTC	CASSSHPTGIAQETQYF
.	TRBV5-4	TRBJ1-2	.	TGTGCCAGCAGCTTGTGGGGGGATAACTATGGCTACACCTTC	CASSLWGDNYGYTF
.	TRBV30	TRBJ1-2	.	TGTGCCTGGAACGTAGGGACCACCCTTAACTATGGCTACACCTTC	CAWNVGTTLNYGYTF